This T cell receptor (beta chain) was observed in a study of T cells in Graves' hyperthyroidism and ophthalmopathy. TCR beta CDR3 regions were amplified from RNA. The study used the HTBI primer set for a first-round RT-PCR of the TCR CDR3. Each CDR3 protein gets one entry after TCRdb re-called the multiplex PCR reads with MiXCR. The data hold about 640,000 distinct CDR3 sequences, with roughly 15% observed a single time. Germline-derived CDR1 and CDR2 are LNHDA and SQIVND (reference sequence). The V gene end was trimmed by 5 bases and the J gene end by 0 bases; junction bases not matched to a gene: 5. The CDR3 is 16 amino acids. Whole-study findings and limits: Ophthalmopathy was separated from stable hyperthyroidism by a 13 V-J model.

Note on this clonotype: Its antigen remains unknown.

The receptor was isolated from a woman between 45 and 65 years old with Graves' ophthalmopathy. Sequenced material: blood. The rearrangement links TRBV19 to TRBJ2-7; TRBD2 agrees at 12 bases. The CDR3 protein is CASSLMTSGSSYEQYF. In DNA form, the CDR3 reads TGTGCCAGTAGTTTAATGACTAGCGGGAGCTCCTACGAGCAGTACTTC.